This TCR beta chain is drawn from a study of T cells after yellow fever vaccination. Findings and limits, study-wide: The CD4 and CD8 compartments had a small share of their clonotypes in common. By day 5 rather than day 15, the secondary response had peaked, though it was weaker.

Germline CDR1 is PRHDT and CDR2 is FYEKMQ (reference sequence). The CDR3 is 15 residues long. The J segment lost 7 bases and the V segment lost 5 bases, leaving 7 bases of the junction unmatched. In making TCR cDNA, 5'RACE template switching added a universal primer site and UMIs to it. TCRdb reprocessed the 5' RACE reads with MiXCR, giving one entry per CDR3 protein. The top ten clones hold roughly 34% of a sample with roughly 28,000 distinct CDR3 sequences, roughly 4.5% of them seen once. The receptor's source is a man between 18 and 35 years old who received the YFV17D yellow fever vaccine. This chain links TRBV13 with TRBJ1-6, with 8 bases aligning to TRBD1. The specimen comprised PBMCs, either bulk or a sorted T-cell subset (CD4+, CD8+, memory, or dextramer-sorted; not recorded which), sampled on the day of the yellow fever booster vaccination. CDR3 sequence (DNA): TGTGCCAGCAGCCCGCGGACAGGGTGGAATTCACCCCTCCACTTT. Translation: CASSPRTGWNSPLHF.